Sequencing of this TCR beta chain was carried out in a study of blood T cell repertoires in COVID-19. For the study at large: The study drew acute and convalescent COVID-19 samples from the United States, Italy and Spain.

The CDR3 is 13 residues long. Germline CDR1 and CDR2: KGHSH and LQKENI. The V and J ends lost 2 bases and 5 bases, in that order; junction bases with no gene match: 2. The method was immunoSEQ multiplex PCR; TCRdb's version includes in-frame clones alone and lacks a portion of them. The sample contains tens of thousands of clones, 75% to 95% of which appear only once. This chain joins TRBV18 and TRBJ1-1; 7 bases map to TRBD1. The sample comprised peripheral blood. The source is a man in his forties or fifties with active COVID-19. For the CDR3, the DNA is TGTGCCAGCTCACCAAGACAGGGAACTGAAGCTTTCTTT. This codes for CASSPRQGTEAFF.